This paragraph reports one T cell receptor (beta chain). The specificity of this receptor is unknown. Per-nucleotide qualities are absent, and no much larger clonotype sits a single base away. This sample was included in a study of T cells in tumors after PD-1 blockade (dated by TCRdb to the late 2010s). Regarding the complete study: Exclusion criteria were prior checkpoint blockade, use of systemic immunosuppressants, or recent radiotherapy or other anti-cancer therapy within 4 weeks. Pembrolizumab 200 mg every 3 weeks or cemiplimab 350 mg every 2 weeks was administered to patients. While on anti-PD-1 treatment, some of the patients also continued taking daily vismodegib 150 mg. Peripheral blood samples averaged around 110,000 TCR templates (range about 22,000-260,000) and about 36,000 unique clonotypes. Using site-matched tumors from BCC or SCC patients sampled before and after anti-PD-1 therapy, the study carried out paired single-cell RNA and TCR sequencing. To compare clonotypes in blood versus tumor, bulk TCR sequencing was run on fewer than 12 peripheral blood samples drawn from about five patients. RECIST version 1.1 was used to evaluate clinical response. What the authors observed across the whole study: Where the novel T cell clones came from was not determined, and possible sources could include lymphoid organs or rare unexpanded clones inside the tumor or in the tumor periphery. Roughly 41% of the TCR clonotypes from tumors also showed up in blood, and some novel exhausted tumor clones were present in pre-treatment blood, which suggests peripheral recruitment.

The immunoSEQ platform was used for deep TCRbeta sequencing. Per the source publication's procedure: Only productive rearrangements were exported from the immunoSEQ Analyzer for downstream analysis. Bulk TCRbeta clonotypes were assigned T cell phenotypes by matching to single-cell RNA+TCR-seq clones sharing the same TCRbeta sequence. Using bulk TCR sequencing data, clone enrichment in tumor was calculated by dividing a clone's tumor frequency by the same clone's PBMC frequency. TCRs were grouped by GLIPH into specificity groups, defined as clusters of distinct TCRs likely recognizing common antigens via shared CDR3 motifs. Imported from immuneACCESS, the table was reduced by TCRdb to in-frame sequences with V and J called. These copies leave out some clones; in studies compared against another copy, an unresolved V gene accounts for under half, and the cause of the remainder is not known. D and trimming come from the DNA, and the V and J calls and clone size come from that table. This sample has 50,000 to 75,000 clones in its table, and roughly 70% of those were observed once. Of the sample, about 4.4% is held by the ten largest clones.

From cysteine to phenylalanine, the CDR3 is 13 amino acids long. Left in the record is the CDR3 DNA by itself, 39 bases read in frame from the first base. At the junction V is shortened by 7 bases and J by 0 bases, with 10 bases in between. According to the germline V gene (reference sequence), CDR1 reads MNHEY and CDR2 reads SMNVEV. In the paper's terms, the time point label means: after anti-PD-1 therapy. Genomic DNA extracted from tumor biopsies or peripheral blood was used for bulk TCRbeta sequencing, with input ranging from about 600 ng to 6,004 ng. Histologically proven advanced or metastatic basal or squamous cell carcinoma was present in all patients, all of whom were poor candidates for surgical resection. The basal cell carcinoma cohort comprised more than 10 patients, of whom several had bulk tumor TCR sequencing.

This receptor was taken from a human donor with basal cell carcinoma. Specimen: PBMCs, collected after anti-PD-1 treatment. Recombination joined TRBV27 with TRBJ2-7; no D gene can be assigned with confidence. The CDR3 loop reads CASMADNSYEQYF. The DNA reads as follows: TGTGCCAGCATGGCCGACAACTCCTACGAGCAGTACTTC.